Presented here are 17 T cell receptor beta chains from one specimen sequenced in a study of T cells in Graves' hyperthyroidism and ophthalmopathy. The investigators amplified TCR beta CDR3 regions from RNA transcripts. HTBI primers were the set used in a first-round RT-PCR of the TCR CDR3. TCRdb redid the calling of the multiplex PCR reads with MiXCR, one entry per CDR3 protein. The sample has roughly 98,000 distinct CDR3 sequences, roughly 40% seen once. Sequenced input: peripheral blood or thyroid tissue (not recorded which). These receptors were taken from a woman younger than 45 with Graves' hyperthyroidism.

To note about this clonotype: This may arise from a read error, as a much more abundant clone is one base away. This chain's CDR3 is CTSSPREDTQYF. For the CDR3, the DNA is TGCACCAGCAGCCCGCGGGAAGATACGCAGTATTTT. The chain joins TRBV5-1 to TRBJ2-3; D possibly corresponds to TRBD2 (6 bases). There are 12 residues in the CDR3. Germline V gene lookup returns CDR1 SGHRS and CDR2 YFSETQ.

This clonotype was observed at least ten times. This chain uses TRBV9 with TRBJ1-2, with no clear D. The CDR3 is made up of 13 amino acids. Germline CDR1 SGDLS, CDR2 YYNGEE. V lost 1 base to trimming and J lost 8 bases, with 12 bases between them. CDR3 in DNA: TGTGCCAGCAGCGTATTAACTGGGGAGGGCTACACCTTC. Protein product: CASSVLTGEGYTF.

The rearrangement uses TRBV5-4 and TRBJ2-2; TRBD2 agrees at 11 bases. This CDR3 is 16 amino acids long. Germline CDR1 and CDR2: SGHNT and YYREEE (reference sequence). Trimming cost V 3 bases and J 5 bases; bases outside gene matches: 6. This CDR3 reads CASSWTLAGGTGELFF. The CDR3 coding sequence is TGTGCCAGCAGCTGGACGCTAGCGGGAGGTACCGGGGAGCTGTTTTTT.

The rearrangement links TRBV7-3 to TRBJ2-2; the D gene is possibly TRBD2 (7 bases). Germline values: CDR1 SGHTA, CDR2 FQGTGA. CDR3 size: 14 residues. The V end was cut by 6 bases, the J end by 2 bases, with 10 bases between. The CDR3 here is CASSRGGNTGELFF. For the CDR3, the DNA is TGTGCCAGCAGTAGGGGGGGAAACACCGGGGAGCTGTTTTTT.

This clonotype was found many times. The genes are TRBV24-1 and TRBJ2-1, with D possibly matching TRBD1 (6 bases). Looked up from germline, CDR1 is KGHDR and CDR2 is SFDVKD. Trimming took 4 bases from V and 6 from J, leaving 12 bases between them. This CDR3 comprises 14 residues. The CDR3 DNA reads as TGTGCCACCAGTGACCCCACAGGGAGCAATGAGCAGTTCTTC. Translation: CATSDPTGSNEQFF.

The chain uses TRBV7-9 and TRBJ1-2; D is undetermined. V lost 5 bases and J 5 bases, leaving 12 bases between the germline ends. CDR3 length equals 13 residues. From germline, CDR1 is SEHNR and CDR2 FQNEAQ (reference sequence). In DNA, the CDR3 is TGTGCCAGCAGCGGGTCACTGAGATATGGCTACACCTTC. It translates to CASSGSLRYGYTF. Full variable domain (remainder filled in from reference TRBV7-9 and TRBJ1-2): DTGVSQNPRHKITKRGQNVTFRCDPISEHNRLYWYRQTLGQGPEFLTYFQNEAQLEKSRLLSDRFSAERPKGSFSTLEIQRTEQGDSAMYLCASSGSLRYGYTFGSGTRLTVV.

This clonotype showed up many times. A single base separates this from a much larger clone, so it may be a read error. The CDR3 carries no conserved terminal phenylalanine or tryptophan, so it likely arises from a read error. The chain combines TRBV10-3 with TRBJ2-7, with 7 bases lining up with TRBD1. There are 13 residues in the CDR3. Germline CDR1 ENHRY, CDR2 SYGVKD. The chain's CDR3 is CAITEVTGREQYL. CDR3 DNA: TGTGCCATCACTGAGGTGACAGGGAGAGAGCAGTACCTC.

This chain joins TRBV20-1 and TRBJ2-3; TRBD2 matches at 8 bases. This CDR3 has 16 amino acids. CDR1 and CDR2 (germline): DFQATT, SNEGSKA (reference sequence). V lost 0 bases to trimming and J lost 2 bases; unmatched junction nucleotides: 7. The CDR3 protein is CSARDASGRHTDTQYF. The CDR3 coding sequence is TGCAGTGCTAGAGATGCTAGCGGGCGACACACAGATACGCAGTATTTT.

Points on this clonotype: The CDR3 does not close with the conserved phenylalanine or tryptophan, likely indicating a read error. V and J are TRBV6-9 and TRBJ2-3; 14 nucleotides match TRBD2. This CDR3 comprises 15 residues. Per the germline V gene, CDR1 is MNHGY and CDR2 is SVAAGI. CDR3 protein: CASRYWTSGRTEQYL. The DNA for the CDR3 is TGTGCCAGCAGATATTGGACTAGCGGGAGGACAGAGCAGTATCTT.

The chain couples TRBV20-1 to TRBJ1-5; D is perhaps TRBD1 (5 bases). Deletions cut 1 base from V and 6 bases from J, with 13 bases between. This CDR3 spans 14 amino acids. The germline CDR1 and CDR2 sequences are DFQATT and SNEGSKA (reference sequence). In DNA form, the CDR3 reads TGCAGTGCTAGAGCACCGAGGGGATCTCAGCCCCAGCATTTT. Its translation is CSARAPRGSQPQHF.

This clonotype was observed many times. The rearrangement uses TRBV5-1 and TRBJ2-5; D remains ambiguous. V was shortened by 4 bases and J by 5 bases, with 15 bases between the two germline ends. CDR3 length: 14 residues. Germline V CDR1 and CDR2: SGHRS, YFSETQ. CDR3 DNA: TGCGCCAGCAGCCCTACCGTGACAACGGAGACCCAGTACTTC. Its translation is CASSPTVTTETQYF. The complete variable domain, with remaining parts taken from reference TRBV5-1 and TRBJ2-5, reads KAGVTQTPRYLIKTRGQQVTLSCSPISGHRSVSWYQQTPGQGLQFLFEYFSETQRNKGNFPGRFSGRQFSNSRSEMNVSTLELGDSALYLCASSPTVTTETQYFGPGTRLLVL.

In this sample, this clonotype turned up many times. The V call is TRBV20-1, the J call TRBJ2-7; maybe TRBD1 (6 bases). Deletions cut 4 bases from V and 3 bases from J, with 19 bases between. Germline V gene data show CDR1 as DFQATT and CDR2 as SNEGSKA (reference sequence). This CDR3 spans 15 amino acids. The CDR3 protein is CSATPTRDKFYEQYF. CDR3 DNA: TGCAGTGCTACGCCTACTCGGGACAAATTCTACGAGCAGTACTTC.

This sequence joins TRBV6-4 and TRBJ1-5, with D possibly TRBD1 on 5 matching bases. CDR1 is MRHNA, CDR2 SNTAGT, per germline. V lost 7 bases and J 0 bases, leaving 31 bases between the germline ends. The CDR3 length is 21 residues. The CDR3: CASTHRGRNTETAYSNQPQHF. DNA for the CDR3: TGTGCCAGCACCCACCGGGGTAGGAACACCGAGACAGCATATAGCAATCAGCCCCAGCATTTT.

This clonotype was seen many times. V and J are TRBV9 and TRBJ2-6, with D unclear. V gave up 8 bases and J gave up 1 base, with 4 bases separating them. Germline V lookup: CDR1 SGDLS, CDR2 YYNGEE. This CDR3 is built from 12 residues. Here the CDR3 reads CASGSGANVLTF. DNA for the CDR3: TGTGCCAGTGGTTCTGGGGCCAACGTCCTGACTTTC.

In regard to this clonotype: With a much larger clone just one base away, this may be a read error. The chain combines TRBV5-6 with TRBJ2-6; no clear D. In germline, CDR1 is SGHDT, CDR2 YYEEEE. The V gene lost 10 bases and the J gene lost 0 bases, with 5 bases spanning the gap. This CDR3 is 12 amino acids long. The CDR3 loop is CAWVSGANVLTF. DNA of the CDR3: TGTGCCTGGGTCTCTGGGGCCAACGTCCTGACTTTC.

The V gene is TRBV10-3, the J gene TRBJ2-7; 7 nucleotides agree with TRBD1. This CDR3 comprises 13 residues. The V and J ends lost 11 bases and 3 bases, in that order; junction bases with no gene match: 10. Germline CDR1 and CDR2: ENHRY and SYGVKD. CDR3 nucleotides: TGTGCCGTGAACCCCGGGACAGTCTACGAGCAGTACTTC. Its translation is CAVNPGTVYEQYF.

This clonotype was observed at least ten times. V and J are TRBV7-9 and TRBJ1-2; D unresolved. Germline lookup yields CDR1 SEHNR and CDR2 FQNEAQ (reference sequence). The CDR3 covers 16 residues. The germline V and J ends were trimmed by 5 bases and 0 bases, with 16 bases remaining between them. CDR3 sequence: CASSPRAGNTNYGYTF. The CDR3 region has the DNA TGTGCCAGCAGCCCCCGGGCGGGGAATACTAACTATGGCTACACCTTC. Supplemented by reference TRBV7-9 and TRBJ1-2, the full variable domain reads DTGVSQNPRHKITKRGQNVTFRCDPISEHNRLYWYRQTLGQGPEFLTYFQNEAQLEKSRLLSDRFSAERPKGSFSTLEIQRTEQGDSAMYLCASSPRAGNTNYGYTFGSGTRLTVV.